The text below deals with one TCR beta chain. The antigen is undetermined. This CDR3 spans 12 amino acids. Looked up from germline, CDR1 is SQVTM and CDR2 is ANQGSEA. V lost 6 bases to trimming and J lost 1 base, with 6 bases between them. This record comes from a study of response to subunit inactivated influenza vaccine. Points from the study as a whole: Each seasonal flu vaccination may recruit only limited new T cells, authors suggested.

TCRdb independently ran MiXCR on the RT-PCR reads; one entry per CDR3 protein. The sample has hundreds of thousands of distinct CDR3 sequences, 6.5% to 8% seen once. Sequenced material: PBMCs from blood, taken less than 25 months after vaccination. This clonotype originated in a man in his fifties or sixties who received an inactivated influenza vaccine. V gene TRBV29-1 combines with J gene TRBJ2-2, with D perhaps matching TRBD1 (5 bases). The CDR3 DNA is TGCAGCGTCCAGGGGAACACCGGGGAGCTGTTTTTT. Encoded protein: CSVQGNTGELFF.